The next 28 T cell receptor beta chains were all read from a single sample in a study of technical replicates of blood from a few donors. Produced via immunoSEQ multiplex PCR; TCRdb's table is partial and in-frame only. The data show roughly 82,000 clones, 96% seen once. The specimen sequenced was T cells isolated from PBMCs. These receptors originate from a human donor in good health.

The chain employs TRBV21-1 and TRBJ2-4; the D call TRBD1 from the table was never checked on the DNA. TRBV21-1 counts as a pseudogene. The CDR3 is made up of 22 amino acids. CDR3 coding DNA: TGTGCCAGCAGCAAAGGGGGACAGGCCCGCCCGTTGGAGTCCGGGCCCAAAAACATTCAGTACTTC. Amino acids: CASSKGGQARPLESGPKNIQYF.

The chain joins TRBV28 to TRBJ1-2, with D uncertain. Trimming took off 6 bases at V and 8 bases at J, with 10 bases between the two ends. This CDR3 spans 11 amino acids. Germline values: CDR1 MDHEN, CDR2 SYDVKM. CDR3 sequence (DNA): TGTGCCAGCAGCCTCGAGGGAGGCTACACCTTC. It is translated as CASSLEGGYTF.

CDR3 region: CSVPHRGHYGYTF. The CDR3 coding sequence is TGCAGCGTCCCCCACAGGGGGCACTATGGCTACACCTTC. This chain joins TRBV29-1 and TRBJ1-2, with 9 bases matching TRBD1. V shed 6 bases, J shed 3 bases, and the junction held 5 bases outside the gene matches. This CDR3 spans 13 amino acids. Germline V gene lookup returns CDR1 SQVTM and CDR2 ANQGSEA.

The gene calls are TRBV28 and TRBJ2-1, with D possibly TRBD2 on 6 matching bases. V was cut by 3 bases and J by 8 bases, with 11 bases left in between. Germline V gives CDR1 MDHEN, CDR2 SYDVKM. The CDR3 runs to 13 residues. CDR3 bases: TGTGCCAGCAGTTTTGGGGGGTTTGATGAGCAGTTCTTC. Its protein is CASSFGGFDEQFF.

V usage is TRBV21-1 and J usage is TRBJ1-2. TRBV21-1 is marked as a pseudogene. This CDR3 contains 16 residues. The chain's CDR3 is CASRKGFSFGVYGYTF. In DNA form, the CDR3 reads TGTGCCAGCAGGAAAGGGTTCAGCTTTGGAGTCTATGGCTACACCTTC.

The chain carries TRBV5-4 and TRBJ2-7; 13 nucleotides align to TRBD2. Germline CDR1 reads SGHNT; CDR2 reads YYREEE (reference sequence). Trimming took 3 bases from V and 6 from J; bases not matched to a gene: 9. The CDR3 extends over 16 amino acids. CDR3 protein: CASSSGLAGVSGEQYF. The CDR3 coding sequence is TGTGCCAGCAGCTCCGGACTAGCGGGGGTCTCCGGCGAGCAGTACTTC.

The chain has TRBV18 and TRBJ2-3, with D possibly matching TRBD2 (6 bases). The CDR3 is made up of 17 amino acids. CDR1 KGHSH and CDR2 LQKENI come from the germline V gene. Trimming stripped 2 bases from V and 2 bases from J, with 17 bases between. CDR3 coding DNA: TGTGCCAGCTCACCAGGCGGGGTGGTCGATTCCACAGATACGCAGTATTTT. The encoded protein is CASSPGGVVDSTDTQYF.

This clone was observed a single time. V is TRBV7-3 and J is TRBJ1-2; 7 bases are shared with TRBD1. The CDR3 spans 14 residues. Per the germline V gene, CDR1 is SGHTA and CDR2 is FQGTGA. The ends lost 5 bases at V and 2 bases at J; junction bases unmatched: 5. CDR3 region: CASSTGDRNYGYTF. The CDR3 DNA reads as TGTGCCAGCAGCACAGGGGACAGAAACTATGGCTACACCTTC.

The chain carries TRBV9 and TRBJ2-3, with TRBD1 matching over 10 bases. There are 16 residues in the CDR3. Germline CDR1 and CDR2: SGDLS and YYNGEE. V shed 4 bases, J shed 3 bases, and the junction held 8 bases outside the gene matches. This chain's CDR3 is CASSISGTGVTDTQYF. CDR3 DNA sequence: TGTGCCAGCAGCATCTCCGGGACAGGGGTTACAGATACGCAGTATTTT.

The chain combines TRBV30 with TRBJ2-1, with 14 bases lining up with TRBD2. The trim removed 0 bases at V and 5 bases at J, leaving 6 bases unmatched. The CDR3 totals 17 residues. Germline V lookup: CDR1 GTSNPN, CDR2 SVGIG (reference sequence). This chain's CDR3 is CAWSVFRTSGRNNEQFF. The CDR3 DNA follows: TGTGCCTGGAGTGTATTCCGGACTAGCGGGAGGAACAATGAGCAGTTCTTC.

V gene TRBV9 combines with J gene TRBJ2-1, with D perhaps TRBD2 (5 bases). Looked up from germline, CDR1 is SGDLS and CDR2 is YYNGEE. The V and J ends lost 2 bases and 2 bases respectively, with 14 bases between them. The CDR3 is 16 amino acids. CDR3 amino acids: CASSVRAGITYNEQFF. The CDR3 region has the DNA TGTGCCAGCAGCGTTAGGGCGGGTATAACCTACAATGAGCAGTTCTTC.

The chain combines TRBV7-9 with TRBJ2-7; 8 nucleotides match TRBD1. Germline V gene lookup returns CDR1 SEHNR and CDR2 FQNEAQ (reference sequence). The length of the CDR3 is 16 residues. V was pared by 4 bases and J by 5 bases, with 13 bases of the junction left unmatched. DNA for the CDR3: TGTGCCAGCAGCTCCCTGACAGGGGAAAGAATCCACGAGCAGTACTTC. This encodes CASSSLTGERIHEQYF.

The V and J genes are TRBV5-1 and TRBJ2-5; tentatively, D is TRBD1 (6 bases). V was clipped by 0 bases and J by 1 base, with 10 bases between them. This CDR3 region has 15 residues. Germline CDR1 is SGHRS and CDR2 is YFSETQ. Written as DNA, the CDR3 is TGCGCCAGCAGCTTGGCCACAGGGCTCCAAGAGACCCAGTACTTC. It translates to CASSLATGLQETQYF.

The chain employs TRBV7-8 and TRBJ2-7; unclear D gene. Germline values: CDR1 SGHVS, CDR2 FQNEAQ. Trimming pared 1 base from V and 0 bases from J, leaving 4 bases between. The CDR3 runs 13 residues. This CDR3 reads CASSLGPSYEQYF. CDR3 DNA: TGTGCCAGCAGCTTAGGGCCCTCCTACGAGCAGTACTTC.

The rearrangement joins TRBV19 to TRBJ1-1, with D possibly being TRBD1 (5 bases). Germline lookup yields CDR1 LNHDA and CDR2 SQIVND (reference sequence). Trimming took off 8 bases at V and 4 bases at J, with 20 bases between the two ends. The CDR3 covers 15 residues. The CDR3 DNA reads as TGTGCCAGTCAGGCAGGGAGGGCTGGACGCACTGAAGCTTTCTTT. Translating gives CASQAGRAGRTEAFF.

The rearrangement uses TRBV19 and TRBJ2-3, with D tentatively TRBD2 (6 bases). Germline V CDR1 and CDR2: LNHDA, SQIVND (reference sequence). The germline V and J ends were trimmed by 3 bases and 6 bases, with 19 bases remaining between them. The CDR3 sequence is 16 residues long. The CDR3 spells CASSIILAGIADTQYF. The CDR3 DNA reads TGTGCCAGTAGTATTATACTGGCGGGAATTGCGGATACGCAGTATTTT. The whole variable domain, remainder taken from reference TRBV19 and TRBJ2-3, is DGGITQSPKYLFRKEGQNVTLSCEQNLNHDAMYWYRQDPGQGLRLIYYSQIVNDFQKGDIAEGYSVSREKKESFPLTVTSAQKNPTAFYLCASSIILAGIADTQYFGPGTRLTVL.

The chain is built from TRBV15 and TRBJ1-2; D ambiguous. The CDR3 contains 13 residues. V gave up 4 bases and J gave up 6 bases, with 12 bases separating them. Germline loops: CDR1 LNHNV, CDR2 YYDKDF (reference sequence). CDR3 DNA: TGTGCCACCAGCACCTTCAAGGCGGATGGCTACACCTTC. Translating it yields CATSTFKADGYTF.

The rearrangement links TRBV7-8 to TRBJ2-3, with D possibly TRBD2 on 7 matching bases. The CDR3 runs 16 residues. V was clipped by 0 bases and J by 6 bases, with 16 bases between them. Germline assignment: CDR1 SGHVS and CDR2 FQNEAQ. CDR3 sequence reads: CASSLADWGRGDTQYF. CDR3 in DNA: TGTGCCAGCAGCTTAGCGGATTGGGGGAGGGGGGATACGCAGTATTTT.

The chain carries TRBV28 and TRBJ1-4; the D gene is possibly TRBD1 (5 bases). This CDR3 is 15 amino acids long. The V and J ends lost 3 bases and 4 bases respectively, with 12 bases between them. CDR1 and CDR2 from the germline V gene are MDHEN and SYDVKM. CDR3 sequence: CASSFVAGLNEKLFF. The CDR3 DNA reads TGTGCCAGCAGTTTTGTGGCAGGGCTTAATGAAAAACTGTTTTTT.

CDR3 protein: CASSLVLGQQETQYF. The CDR3 DNA reads as TGTGCCAGCAGCTTAGTTTTGGGCCAGCAAGAGACCCAGTACTTC. The chain couples TRBV7-6 to TRBJ2-5, with no clear D. The germline V gene encodes CDR1 SGHVS and CDR2 FNYEAQ. This CDR3 comprises 15 residues. V gave up 1 base and J gave up 2 bases, with 11 bases separating them.

The chain has TRBV6-5 and TRBJ1-2; 10 bases match TRBD1. Germline loops: CDR1 MNHEY, CDR2 SVGAGI. This CDR3 is 13 amino acids long. Trimming at V came to 10 bases and at J to 5 bases, leaving 7 bases not matched to a gene. In nucleotides, the CDR3 is TGTGCCACCAGCGGGACAGGGGTGTATGGCTACACCTTC. Its protein product is CATSGTGVYGYTF.

V usage is TRBV12-5 and J usage is TRBJ1-1, with 10 bases lining up with TRBD1. Germline-derived CDR1 and CDR2 are LGHNT and FRNRAP. With 4 bases clipped from V and 5 bases from J, the junction kept 16 bases outside the gene matches. The CDR3 is 18 amino acids. The CDR3 is CASGWEPGQGNFTTEAFF. The DNA of the CDR3 is TGTGCTAGTGGTTGGGAACCGGGACAGGGGAATTTTACGACTGAAGCTTTCTTT.

V usage is TRBV11-2 and J usage is TRBJ1-4; TRBD1 is a possible D gene (6 bases). The germline gives CDR1 SGHAT, CDR2 FQNNGV. This CDR3 has 15 residues. Trimming pared 5 bases from V and 8 bases from J, leaving 18 bases between. Here the CDR3 reads CASSRGQGLTEKLFF. CDR3 DNA sequence: TGTGCCAGCAGCCGAGGCCAGGGGTTGACGGAAAAACTGTTTTTT.

CDR3 coding DNA: TGTGCCAGCAGCTTGGGCGCAGGGAAACAGCCCCAGCATTTT. Translation: CASSLGAGKQPQHF. This chain links TRBV5-6 with TRBJ1-5, with D possibly being TRBD1 (5 bases). The germline V gene has CDR1 SGHDT and CDR2 YYEEEE. The length of the CDR3 is 14 residues. The V gene lost 0 bases and the J gene lost 7 bases, with 11 bases spanning the gap.

V usage is TRBV4-1 and J usage is TRBJ2-7, with 10 bases matching TRBD2. The CDR3 runs 16 residues. J was trimmed by 1 base and V by 1 base; bases with no gene match: 4. CDR1 and CDR2 from the germline V gene are MGHRA and YSYEKL. The CDR3 region has the DNA TGCGCCAGCAGCCAAGGAGGACTAGCGGCTTCCTACGAGCAGTACTTC. As protein: CASSQGGLAASYEQYF.

The count of this clone is one. This chain connects TRBV11-3 to TRBJ2-1; 10 bases fit TRBD2. The CDR3 is 17 amino acids. Trimming removed 4 bases from V and 6 bases from J; junction bases left unmatched: 12. Germline lookup yields CDR1 SGHNT and CDR2 YENEEA. The DNA for the CDR3 is TGTGCCAGCAGCTCTAGCGGGAGTTTCAGTTTTTTCAATGAGCAGTTCTTC. Residues: CASSSSGSFSFFNEQFF.

J is TRBJ1-1 and V is TRBV7-3; tentative D call: TRBD1 (6 bases). The V and J ends lost 5 bases and 2 bases respectively, with 15 bases between them. This CDR3 comprises 15 residues. Germline V CDR1 and CDR2: SGHTA, FQGTGA. As DNA, the CDR3 is TGTGCCAGCAGCCAGGGGAAAGGTAGAAACACTGAAGCTTTCTTT. This sequence encodes CASSQGKGRNTEAFF.

This clone was recorded only once. V usage is TRBV14 and J usage is TRBJ1-2, with 8 bases fitting TRBD1. The trim removed 5 bases at V and 7 bases at J, leaving 6 bases unmatched. The CDR3 contains 13 residues. Looked up from germline, CDR1 is SGHDN and CDR2 is FVKESK. CDR3 protein: CASSVGQAGGYTF. The CDR3 coding sequence is TGTGCCAGCAGCGTGGGACAGGCGGGTGGCTACACCTTC.